This T cell receptor (beta chain) was profiled in a study of T cell repertoires in cytomegalovirus infection (dated by TCRdb to about 2019). For context, the study as a whole: Because public TCR beta signatures pointed to carriage of CMV infection together with the matching HLA type, the HLA type of each donor mattered for the analysis. Broader findings and caveats from the paper: In both this cohort and an independent cohort of several hundred donors, the cumulative frequency of public TCR beta family members distinguished carriers of CMV infection plus the relevant HLA type. The ex vivo response was dominated by HLA-C-restricted CMV-specific TCR beta clonotypes, which also provided the single most frequent clonotype in two of eight donors.

This clonotype came up many times. It has no known antigen specificity. One base away there is no much larger clone; base qualities are not given. The sample was run on an Illumina HiSeq 1500. Using fastp trimming at Q25 and MiXCR clonotype assembly, TCRdb reanalyzed the public sequencing data and kept in-frame beta chains. Entries that share a CDR3 protein sequence are merged under the most common genes and DNA. For this sample there are about 130,000 distinct CDR3 sequences; 24% appear just once. The ten most abundant clones make up 30% to 40% of the sample. The TCR comes from a human donor in good health (CMV status not recorded). Some clones in this sample may be carry-over from other donors' samples. Material for sequencing was PBMCs, sequenced either directly or after in vitro stimulation (not recorded which).

The CDR3 region: CASSLAGVRGFDTQYF. The DNA reads TGTGCCAGCAGCTTAGCGGGCGTCAGGGGGTTTGATACGCAGTATTTT. The chain is made from TRBV7-8 and TRBJ2-3; the central 7 bases match TRBD1. The CDR3 contains 16 residues, cysteine and phenylalanine counted. The DNA shown is the 48-base CDR3, in frame from base 1. CDR1 is given as SGHVS and CDR2 as FQNEAQ, both from the germline V gene. The junction shows trimming of 0 bases on V and 6 bases on J, and the gene matches do not reach 9 bases of it.